This entry lists 30 T cell receptor beta chains sequenced from one sample in a study of shared clonotypes between healthy human individuals. This table comes from immunoSEQ multiplex PCR, and its TCRdb copy is limited to in-frame clones, with some not included. The top ten hold more than 9.5% of the sample, which has more than 400,000 clones, over 75% seen once. The sample comprised PBMCs. The receptor set was obtained from a woman aged 40-49 years in good health. Some clones in this sample may be carry-over from other donors' samples.

This clone was counted ten times or more. The same CDR3 can be traced to other DNA sequences in this sample. V is TRBV6-5 and J is TRBJ2-1, with 7 bases aligning to TRBD2. The junction had 8 bases not matched to a gene; V was cut back by 4 bases and J by 2 bases. Germline values: CDR1 MNHEY, CDR2 SVGAGI. The CDR3 has 16 amino acids. DNA of the CDR3: TGTGCCAGCAGTTCCGGAGCGGGAAGCGCCTACAATGAGCAGTTCTTC. This translates into CASSSGAGSAYNEQFF.

Regarding this clone: A read error likely explains this, since a far larger clone differs by one base. The gene calls are TRBV30 and TRBJ2-5; D gene unclear. CDR1 is GTSNPN and CDR2 is SVGIG in the germline V gene (reference sequence). The CDR3 totals 13 residues. The CDR3 reads CDWSVGLEGTQYF. The CDR3 nucleotides are TGTGACTGGAGTGTCGGCTTAGAAGGGACCCAGTACTTC.

This clone was observed at least ten times. The same CDR3 can be traced to other DNA sequences in this sample. The chain has TRBV6-5 and TRBJ2-7, with 8 positions matching TRBD1. This CDR3 region has 13 residues. V lost 4 bases and J lost 6; bases outside the gene matches: 5. CDR1 and CDR2 from the germline V gene are MNHEY and SVGAGI. The CDR3: CASSFGQGGEQYF. DNA of the CDR3: TGTGCCAGCAGTTTCGGACAGGGTGGCGAGCAGTACTTC.

Concerning this clone itself: A far larger clone differs by one base, so this is likely a read error. The V call is TRBV5-1, the J call TRBJ1-2, with 7 bases lining up with TRBD1. Germline CDR1 is SGHRS and CDR2 is YFSETQ. The CDR3 loop spans 16 amino acids. The DNA for the CDR3 is TGCGCCAGCAGCCCCGGGACAGCGGTTGCGGCAAGTGGCTACGCCTTC. Translation gives CASSPGTAVAASGYAF.

The J gene is TRBJ2-7, the V gene TRBV4-2, with 11 bases matching TRBD2. CDR3 size: 15 residues. After removal of 1 base from V and 5 bases from J, the junction contained 4 bases not matched to a gene. The V gene's germline CDR1 is LGHNA and CDR2 YNFKEQ. In nucleotides, the CDR3 is TGTGCCAGCAGCCAAGTCGTAGCGGGAGGGGACGAGCAGTACTTC. This codes for CASSQVVAGGDEQYF.

This clone was recorded a few times. The chain couples TRBV7-9 to TRBJ2-5, with D perhaps matching TRBD2 (6 bases). The CDR3 totals 16 residues. Germline assignment: CDR1 SEHNR and CDR2 FQNEAQ (reference sequence). V lost 2 bases and J lost 4, with 17 bases in between. The CDR3 DNA reads as TGTGCCAGCAGCTTACCTTTCGGGAGTAGTGGAGAGACCCAGTACTTC. It specifies CASSLPFGSSGETQYF.

The sample holds a few counts of this clone. The CDR3 sequence: CATSRERTELNQPQHF. In nucleotides, the CDR3 is TGTGCCACCAGCAGAGAGCGGACGGAACTAAATCAGCCCCAGCATTTT. The genes are TRBV15 and TRBJ1-5; the D is unclear. CDR3 length: 16 amino acids. Germline-derived CDR1 and CDR2 are LNHNV and YYDKDF (reference sequence). Trimming removed 0 bases at V and 4 bases at J, with 13 bases between.

This chain connects TRBV28 to TRBJ2-1, with TRBD1 matching over 11 bases. The CDR3 is made up of 16 amino acids. Losses at the gene ends were 7 bases for V and 6 bases for J; bases not matched to a gene: 11. The germline CDR1 and CDR2 sequences are MDHEN and SYDVKM. Written as DNA, the CDR3 is TGTGCCAGCATTTCGATCGGGACAGGGGGGCTCAATGAGCAGTTCTTC. This codes for CASISIGTGGLNEQFF.

The CDR3 DNA follows: TGCGCCAGCAGCCCGAGACAGGGGCTCTACAATGAGCAGTTCTTC. Protein: CASSPRQGLYNEQFF. The V and J genes are TRBV4-1 and TRBJ2-1, with 8 nucleotides matching TRBD1. CDR1 and CDR2 (germline): MGHRA, YSYEKL. This CDR3 spans 15 amino acids. Germline trimming cut 4 bases from V and 3 bases from J; bases unmatched to any gene: 5.

This clone occurred a few times. This rearrangement joins TRBV28 to TRBJ1-2; 8 positions agree with TRBD1. CDR1 is MDHEN, CDR2 SYDVKM, per germline. The CDR3 sequence is 14 residues long. The V gene end was trimmed by 7 bases and the J gene end by 4 bases; junction bases not matched to a gene: 8. The CDR3 spells CASTTDRGVYGYTF. The CDR3 DNA reads as TGTGCCAGCACCACCGACAGGGGAGTCTATGGCTACACCTTC.

Remarks on this clone: The junction does not match germline at one end; this may be a read error. The chain couples TRBV5-6 to TRBJ2-1; 10 nucleotides match TRBD2. This CDR3 is 12 amino acids long. Germline V gene data show CDR1 as SGHDT and CDR2 as YYEEEE. For the CDR3, the DNA is TGTGCCAGCAGCTTAAGCGGGAGGGCTCAGGTCTTC. Translated: CASSLSGRAQVF.

This clone was observed many times. The gene calls are TRBV10-1 and TRBJ1-1; TRBD1 matches at 9 bases. The CDR3 is made up of 15 amino acids. The germline V gene encodes CDR1 WNHNN and CDR2 SYGVQD (reference sequence). Unmatched junction bases numbered 11, after V lost 6 bases and J lost 6 bases. CDR3 in DNA: TGCGCCAGCAGGGACAGGGGTAAGACCCAAGCTGAAGCTTTCTTT. This codes for CASRDRGKTQAEAFF.

As DNA, the CDR3 is TGCGCCAGTAAAAAAGCCAGGACGCAGGGAGGCGGGGAGCTGTTTTTT. Translation: CASKKARTQGGGELFF. This chain joins TRBV10-2 and TRBJ2-2; possibly TRBD2 for D (6 bases). CDR3 size: 16 residues. Germline loops: CDR1 WSHSY, CDR2 SAAADI. Trimming took off 9 bases at V and 7 bases at J, with 24 bases between the two ends.

On this clone: A far larger clone is a single base away, which makes a read error likely. The chain carries TRBV5-8 and TRBJ1-5; weak D call: TRBD1 (5 bases). The CDR3 loop spans 16 amino acids. Per the germline V gene, CDR1 is SGHTS and CDR2 is YDEGEE. The CDR3 region is CASTSSRVTSDQPQHF. CDR3 sequence (DNA): TGTGCCAGCACCTCTTCCAGGGTCACTAGCGATCAGCCCCAGCATTTT.

The genes are TRBV28 and TRBJ2-1, with TRBD2 matching 15 bases. After removal of 5 bases from V and 4 bases from J, the junction contained 6 bases not matched to a gene. The germline V gene has CDR1 MDHEN and CDR2 SYDVKM. This CDR3 comprises 17 residues. The chain's CDR3 is CASSGTSGRRGYNEQFF. The CDR3 region has the DNA TGTGCCAGCAGTGGGACTAGCGGGAGGCGCGGGTACAATGAGCAGTTCTTC.

As for this clone: A far larger clone is one base from this, pointing to a likely read error. Other DNA sequences in this specimen translate into the identical CDR3. The genes are TRBV2 and TRBJ1-5, with 9 nucleotides matching TRBD1. The length of the CDR3 is 14 residues. Germline V gene sequence: CDR1 SNHLY, CDR2 FYNNEI. The DNA of the CDR3 is TGTGCCAGCAGTCCTGACAGGGGGTATCAGCCCCAGCATTTC. It specifies CASSPDRGYQPQHF.

This clone was detected once. This rearrangement joins TRBV5-4 to TRBJ2-1, with TRBD2 matching 7 bases. Germline V gene sequence: CDR1 SGHNT, CDR2 YYREEE (reference sequence). Germline trimming cut 0 bases from V and 3 bases from J; bases unmatched to any gene: 3. The CDR3 length is 15 residues. As DNA, the CDR3 is TGTGCCAGCAGCTTGGTAGTAGCGGGCTACAATGAGCAGTTCTTC. Translating gives CASSLVVAGYNEQFF.

V gene TRBV7-3 combines with J gene TRBJ2-7; D is perhaps TRBD2 (5 bases). CDR3 length equals 14 residues. Trimming stripped 5 bases from V and 3 bases from J, with 14 bases between. Germline V gives CDR1 SGHTA, CDR2 FQGTGA. CDR3 DNA sequence: TGTGCCAGCAGCCCCACCGGGGTGAGCTACGAGCAGTACTTC. This gives the protein CASSPTGVSYEQYF.

Concerning this clone: It differs at one base from a far larger clone, so likely a read error. The sample has other DNA sequences that encode this CDR3 too. In DNA, the CDR3 is TGTGCCAGCAGTGTGATAGCGGGAGGGGTAAACATTCAGTACTTC. Its translation is CASSVIAGGVNIQYF. The V call is TRBV6-1, the J call TRBJ2-4, with TRBD2 matching 11 bases. The germline CDR1 and CDR2 sequences are MNHNS and SASEGT. V shed 4 bases, J shed 6 bases, and the junction held 5 bases outside the gene matches. The length of the CDR3 is 15 residues.

V is TRBV28 and J is TRBJ1-2, with D perhaps TRBD1 (6 bases). Germline V gene sequence: CDR1 MDHEN, CDR2 SYDVKM. This CDR3 spans 14 amino acids. V gave up 1 base and J gave up 2 bases, with 8 bases separating them. The CDR3 DNA reads as TGTGCCAGCAGTTTATCGGGGACAAACTATGGCTACACCTTC. Protein product: CASSLSGTNYGYTF.

About this clone itself: The likely explanation is a read error, given a far larger clone one base away. The CDR3 ends on some other residue instead of the conserved phenylalanine or tryptophan, so this is likely a read error. The V call is TRBV7-2, the J call TRBJ2-7; 13 nucleotides align to TRBD2. The CDR3 runs 15 residues. V shed 5 bases, J shed 9 bases, and the junction held 10 bases outside the gene matches. The germline V gene has CDR1 SGHTA and CDR2 FQGNSA. Here the CDR3 reads CASSSQWTSGRGQYL. The CDR3 DNA sequence: TGTGCCAGCAGCAGCCAGTGGACTAGCGGGAGAGGGCAGTACCTC.

The chain recombines TRBV14 with TRBJ1-3; D is perhaps TRBD1 (5 bases). V shed 2 bases and J shed 0 bases, with 8 bases lying between them. Germline V gene lookup returns CDR1 SGHDN and CDR2 FVKESK. This CDR3 has 15 residues. The chain's CDR3 is CASSQLGTSGNTIYF. The CDR3, as DNA: TGTGCCAGCAGCCAACTTGGGACCTCTGGAAACACCATATATTTT.

V and J are TRBV19 and TRBJ1-5; D ambiguous. Germline loops: CDR1 LNHDA, CDR2 SQIVND (reference sequence). This CDR3 has 14 amino acids. Trimming shortened V by 5 bases and J by 7 bases, and 15 bases separated the two germline ends. The CDR3 spells CASSLQDWEQPQHF. The CDR3 region has the DNA TGTGCCAGTAGTCTTCAGGATTGGGAACAGCCCCAGCATTTT. The full variable domain, completed using reference TRBV19 and TRBJ1-5, is DGGITQSPKYLFRKEGQNVTLSCEQNLNHDAMYWYRQDPGQGLRLIYYSQIVNDFQKGDIAEGYSVSREKKESFPLTVTSAQKNPTAFYLCASSLQDWEQPQHFGDGTRLSIL.

The genes are TRBV19 and TRBJ2-3; the match to TRBD1 covers 10 bases. The J segment lost 2 bases and the V segment lost 6 bases, leaving 5 bases of the junction unmatched. Per the germline V gene, CDR1 is LNHDA and CDR2 is SQIVND (reference sequence). This CDR3 is built from 15 residues. The CDR3 nucleotides are TGTGCCAGTAGCCTCGGGACAGGGGACACAGATACGCAGTATTTT. Translating it yields CASSLGTGDTDTQYF.

The chain recombines TRBV7-9 with TRBJ2-5; 12 positions agree with TRBD2. CDR1 SEHNR and CDR2 FQNEAQ come from the germline V gene (reference sequence). This CDR3 is 15 amino acids long. The V gene end was trimmed by 5 bases and the J gene end by 5 bases; junction bases not matched to a gene: 6. CDR3 sequence: CASSQRLAGVETQYF. For the CDR3, the DNA is TGTGCCAGCAGCCAGCGACTAGCGGGAGTGGAGACCCAGTACTTC.

The rearrangement links TRBV11-2 to TRBJ2-1; 7 bases map to TRBD2. The CDR3 has 15 residues. Germline-derived CDR1 and CDR2 are SGHAT and FQNNGV. After removal of 7 bases from V and 5 bases from J, the junction contained 11 bases not matched to a gene. The CDR3 protein is CASTLGLAADNEQFF. The CDR3 region has the DNA TGTGCCAGCACCCTGGGGCTAGCGGCGGACAATGAGCAGTTCTTC.

For this clone: It may be a read error: a sequence one base away is much more abundant. The V and J genes are TRBV6-4 and TRBJ2-2; 9 bases are shared with TRBD2. The CDR3 length is 15 residues. CDR1 and CDR2 from the germline V gene are MRHNA and SNTAGT. V lost 0 bases, J lost 4 bases, and 0 bases stayed unmatched. This CDR3 reads CASSDSSGSTGELFF. For the CDR3, the DNA is TGTGCCAGCAGTGACTCTAGCGGGAGCACCGGGGAGCTGTTTTTT.

This chain connects TRBV6-4 to TRBJ1-4; D ambiguous. The V end was cut by 8 bases, the J end by 6 bases, with 19 bases between. Germline V lookup: CDR1 MRHNA, CDR2 SNTAGT. The CDR3 spans 15 residues. CDR3 DNA sequence: TGTGCCAGCGAAGCCAGATCGAGGGCTGATGAAAAACTGTTTTTT. This translates into CASEARSRADEKLFF.

The table lists this clone with a count of one. The V gene is TRBV18, the J gene TRBJ1-2; no reliable D call. CDR3 length: 13 residues. V shed 5 bases and J shed 6 bases, with 13 bases lying between them. CDR1 is KGHSH and CDR2 is LQKENI in the germline V gene. CDR3 sequence: CASSATFPHGYTF. CDR3 nucleotide sequence: TGTGCCAGCTCAGCCACATTTCCTCATGGCTACACCTTC.

With respect to this clone: Given a far larger clone just one base away, this is likely a sequencing read error. At the DNA level, this CDR3 is encoded by other sequences in the same sample as well. V gene TRBV6-6 combines with J gene TRBJ2-7; D may match TRBD1 or TRBD2 (5 bases each). Germline V gene lookup returns CDR1 MNHNY and CDR2 SVGAGI (reference sequence). The CDR3 contains 14 residues. The CDR3 DNA follows: TGCGCCAGCAGGGAGCTACGTCGGTTGGACGAGCAGTACTTC. Encoded protein: CASRELRRLDEQYF.